This TCR beta chain was captured by sequencing in a study of blood T cell repertoires in COVID-19. Study summary: Samples representing acute and convalescent COVID-19 were sourced from the United States, Italy and Spain. Nucleic acid was either cDNA or gDNA, and it came from T cells, B-cell-depleted T cells, or PBMCs.

The germline V and J ends were trimmed by 1 base and 8 bases, with 8 bases remaining between them. The CDR3 covers 12 residues. Germline V CDR1 and CDR2: LGHDT, YNNKEL (reference sequence). Method: immunoSEQ multiplex PCR; TCRdb's copy keeps in-frame clones and lacks some. The sample has 200,000 or so clones; nearly 85% are singletons. Specimen: peripheral blood. The TCR sequence derives from a woman aged 25 to 45 with acute or convalescent COVID-19. J is TRBJ1-2 and V is TRBV3-1 (or the pseudogene TRBV3-2); unclear D gene. Here the CDR3 DNA reads TGTGCCAGCAGCCAAGTCAATGGCGGCTACACCTTC. This codes for CASSQVNGGYTF.